A single sample is the source of the 7 T cell receptor beta chains below, sequenced in a study of T cells in Graves' hyperthyroidism and ophthalmopathy. Researchers took RNA transcripts and amplified the TCR beta CDR3 regions from them. First-round RT-PCR of the TCR CDR3 relied on the HTBI primer set. TCRdb recomputed calls from the multiplex PCR reads with MiXCR, one row per CDR3 protein. The table lists about 260,000 distinct CDR3 sequences, about a sixth of them singletons, with less than 35% in the top ten. Sequencing used blood. Source of these receptors: a woman aged 18-30 years with Graves' ophthalmopathy.

Concerning this clonotype: A much more abundant neighbour one base away suggests this may be a read error. This chain joins TRBV20-1 and TRBJ2-5, with D uncertain. The V and J ends lost 3 bases and 2 bases respectively, with 10 bases between them. In germline, CDR1 is DFQATT, CDR2 SNEGSKA (reference sequence). The CDR3 extends over 13 amino acids. CDR3 nucleotides: TGCAGTGCTAGGGCTGGCGGTCAAGAGACCCAGTACTTC. As protein: CSARAGGQETQYF.

This chain connects TRBV5-6 to TRBJ2-2; TRBD1 or TRBD2 may be the D gene (5 bases each). Per the germline V gene, CDR1 is SGHDT and CDR2 is YYEEEE. The CDR3 covers 15 residues. V was pared by 4 bases and J by 6 bases, with 16 bases between. CDR3 loop: CASSVRLRGPGELFF. The DNA for the CDR3 is TGTGCCAGCAGCGTCCGTCTTAGGGGACCCGGGGAGCTGTTTTTT.

This clonotype was recorded at least ten times. The CDR3 spells CASSPFSRQAGYTF. In nucleotides, the CDR3 is TGTGCCAGCAGCCCCTTCTCTCGACAGGCTGGCTACACCTTC. The chain recombines TRBV3-1 with TRBJ1-2; possible D gene TRBD1, 6 bases. From germline, CDR1 is LGHDT and CDR2 YNNKEL (reference sequence). The germline V and J ends were trimmed by 4 bases and 7 bases, with 16 bases remaining between them. CDR3 length: 14 residues.

There are a few counts of this clonotype. The chain employs TRBV6-5 and TRBJ2-1; tentatively, D is TRBD1 or TRBD2 (5 bases each). Germline CDR1 is MNHEY and CDR2 is SVGAGI. This CDR3 spans 16 amino acids. V was cut by 2 bases and J by 9 bases, with 20 bases left in between. This CDR3 reads CASSYGAAALRIEQFF. The CDR3 bases are TGTGCCAGCAGTTACGGGGCAGCGGCCTTGAGGATTGAGCAGTTCTTC.

In its sample, this clonotype was seen many times. The V gene is TRBV5-6, the J gene TRBJ1-1, with a possible D match to TRBD1 (5 bases). The V end was cut by 2 bases, the J end by 0 bases, with 14 bases between. Germline V gene sequence: CDR1 SGHDT, CDR2 YYEEEE. The CDR3 runs to 16 residues. The CDR3 DNA follows: TGTGCCAGCAGCTTTCGACAGACCCTTATGAACACTGAAGCTTTCTTT. It translates to CASSFRQTLMNTEAFF.

At least ten counts were recorded for this clonotype. The rearrangement uses TRBV6-2 or TRBV6-3 and TRBJ1-5, with 7 bases that match TRBD1. Germline-derived CDR1 and CDR2 are MNHEY and SVGEGT. The CDR3 totals 15 residues. V trimming: 7 bases; J trimming: 2 bases; junction bases outside the gene matches: 8. The DNA of the CDR3 is TGTGCCAGCACCCGACAGGGATGGGGCAATCAGCCCCAGCATTTT. Translating it yields CASTRQGWGNQPQHF.

This clonotype was counted many times. The chain couples TRBV7-9 to TRBJ2-5; D is possibly TRBD2 (5 bases). The V end was cut by 1 base, the J end by 3 bases, with 9 bases between. The CDR3 length is 14 residues. The germline gives CDR1 SEHNR, CDR2 FQNEAQ (reference sequence). CDR3 loop: CASSLGGWKETQYF. In nucleotides, the CDR3 is TGTGCCAGCAGCTTAGGCGGGTGGAAAGAGACCCAGTACTTC.